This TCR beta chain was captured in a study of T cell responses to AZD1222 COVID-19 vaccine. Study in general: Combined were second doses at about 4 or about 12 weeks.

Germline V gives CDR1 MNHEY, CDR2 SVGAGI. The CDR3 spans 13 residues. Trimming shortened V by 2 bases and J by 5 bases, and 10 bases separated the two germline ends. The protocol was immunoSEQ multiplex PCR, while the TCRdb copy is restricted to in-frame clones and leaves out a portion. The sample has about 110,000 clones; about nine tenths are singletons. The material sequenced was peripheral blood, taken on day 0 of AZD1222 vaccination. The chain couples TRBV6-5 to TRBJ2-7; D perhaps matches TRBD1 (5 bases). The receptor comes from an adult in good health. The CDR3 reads CASSYRVRDEQYF. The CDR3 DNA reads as TGTGCCAGCAGTTACAGGGTCAGGGACGAGCAGTACTTC.